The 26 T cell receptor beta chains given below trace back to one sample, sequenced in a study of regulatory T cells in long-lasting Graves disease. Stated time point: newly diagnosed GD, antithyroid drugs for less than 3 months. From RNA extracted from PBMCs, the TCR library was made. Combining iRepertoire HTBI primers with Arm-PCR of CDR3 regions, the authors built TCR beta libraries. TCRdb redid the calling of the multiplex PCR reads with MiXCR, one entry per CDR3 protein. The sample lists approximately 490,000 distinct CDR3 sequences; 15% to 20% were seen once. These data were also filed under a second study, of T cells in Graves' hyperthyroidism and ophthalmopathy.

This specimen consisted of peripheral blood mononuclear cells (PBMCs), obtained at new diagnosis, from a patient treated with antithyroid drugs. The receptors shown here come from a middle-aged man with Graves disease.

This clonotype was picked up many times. The DNA for the CDR3 is TGTGCCAGCAACCCCTCGGGACAGCCTCCCTACGAGCAGTACTTC. Translation: CASNPSGQPPYEQYF. The rearrangement links TRBV7-2 to TRBJ2-7; 7 bases are shared with TRBD1. CDR1 and CDR2 (germline): SGHTA, FQGNSA. The CDR3 is made up of 15 amino acids. The junction had 11 bases not matched to a gene; V was cut back by 7 bases and J by 2 bases.

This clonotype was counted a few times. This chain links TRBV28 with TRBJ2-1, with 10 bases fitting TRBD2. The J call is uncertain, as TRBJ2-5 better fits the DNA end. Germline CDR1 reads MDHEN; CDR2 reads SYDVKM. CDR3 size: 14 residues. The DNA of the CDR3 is TGTGCCAGCAGTTTGCTAGCGGGAGCGGGGACCCAGTACTTC. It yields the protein CASSLLAGAGTQYF.

DNA of the CDR3: TGCAGTGCTCCCCGGGACAGGAGGGACGAGCAGTACTTC. Translating gives CSAPRDRRDEQYF. J is TRBJ2-7 and V is TRBV20-1; 8 nucleotides line up with TRBD1. Germline V lookup: CDR1 DFQATT, CDR2 SNEGSKA (reference sequence). The CDR3 loop spans 13 amino acids. V was clipped by 5 bases and J by 5 bases; unmatched bases: 8.

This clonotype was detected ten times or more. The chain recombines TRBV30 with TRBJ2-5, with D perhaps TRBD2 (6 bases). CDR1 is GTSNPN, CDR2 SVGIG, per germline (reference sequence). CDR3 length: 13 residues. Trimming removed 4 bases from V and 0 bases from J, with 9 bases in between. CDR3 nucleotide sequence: TGTGCCTGGATACGGGAGTACCAAGAGACCCAGTACTTC. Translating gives CAWIREYQETQYF.

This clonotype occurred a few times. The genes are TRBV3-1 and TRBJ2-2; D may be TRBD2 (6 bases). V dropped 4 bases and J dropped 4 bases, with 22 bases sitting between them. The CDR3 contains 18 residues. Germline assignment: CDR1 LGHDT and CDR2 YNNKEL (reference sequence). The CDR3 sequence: CASSLVGSLRPITGELFF. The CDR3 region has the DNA TGTGCCAGCAGCCTAGTCGGGAGTTTGCGACCTATCACCGGGGAGCTGTTTTTT.

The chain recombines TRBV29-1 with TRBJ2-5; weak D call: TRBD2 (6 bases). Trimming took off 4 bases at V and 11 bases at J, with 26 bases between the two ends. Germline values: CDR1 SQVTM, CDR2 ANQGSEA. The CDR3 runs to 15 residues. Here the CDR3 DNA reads TGCAGCGTTGGGGGGACTTTGGGGTCTTACAATGAGCAGTACTTC. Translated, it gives CSVGGTLGSYNEQYF.

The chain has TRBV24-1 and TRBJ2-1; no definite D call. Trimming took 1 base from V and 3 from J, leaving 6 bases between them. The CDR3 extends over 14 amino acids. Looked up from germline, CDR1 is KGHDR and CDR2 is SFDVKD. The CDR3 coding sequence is TGTGCCACCAGTGATTTCGAAAGCTACAATGAGCAGTTCTTC. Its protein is CATSDFESYNEQFF.

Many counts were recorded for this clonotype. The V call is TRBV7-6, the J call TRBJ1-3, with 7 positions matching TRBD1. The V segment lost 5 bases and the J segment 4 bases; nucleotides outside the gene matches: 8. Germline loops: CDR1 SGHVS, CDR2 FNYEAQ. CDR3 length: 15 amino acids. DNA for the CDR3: TGTGCCAGCAGCCCCGGGACAGTAGGAGGAAACACCATATATTTT. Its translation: CASSPGTVGGNTIYF.

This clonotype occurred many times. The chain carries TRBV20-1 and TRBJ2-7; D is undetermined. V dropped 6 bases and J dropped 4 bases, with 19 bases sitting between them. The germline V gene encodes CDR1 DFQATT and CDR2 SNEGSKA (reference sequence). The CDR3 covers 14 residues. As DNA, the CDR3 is TGCAGTGCAAAAAAATCCGGCCTTCCGTACGAGCAGTACTTC. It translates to CSAKKSGLPYEQYF.

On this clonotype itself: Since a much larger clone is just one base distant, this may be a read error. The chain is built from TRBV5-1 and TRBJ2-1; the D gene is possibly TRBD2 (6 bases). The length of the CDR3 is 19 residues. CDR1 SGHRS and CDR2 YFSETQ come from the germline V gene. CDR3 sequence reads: CASSLAVGWEVSSYNEQLF. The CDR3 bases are TGCGCCAGCAGCTTGGCAGTTGGGTGGGAGGTAAGCTCCTACAATGAGCAGCTCTTC. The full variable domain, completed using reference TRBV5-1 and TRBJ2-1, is KAGVTQTPRYLIKTRGQQVTLSCSPISGHRSVSWYQQTPGQGLQFLFEYFSETQRNKGNFPGRFSGRQFSNSRSEMNVSTLELGDSALYLCASSLAVGWEVSSYNEQLFGPGTRLTVL.

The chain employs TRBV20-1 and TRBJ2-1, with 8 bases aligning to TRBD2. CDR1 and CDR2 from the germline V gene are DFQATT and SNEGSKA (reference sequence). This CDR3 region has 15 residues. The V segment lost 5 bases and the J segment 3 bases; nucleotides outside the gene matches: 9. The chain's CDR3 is CSAARAGASYNEQFF. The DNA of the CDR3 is TGCAGTGCTGCCCGAGCGGGAGCTAGCTACAATGAGCAGTTCTTC.

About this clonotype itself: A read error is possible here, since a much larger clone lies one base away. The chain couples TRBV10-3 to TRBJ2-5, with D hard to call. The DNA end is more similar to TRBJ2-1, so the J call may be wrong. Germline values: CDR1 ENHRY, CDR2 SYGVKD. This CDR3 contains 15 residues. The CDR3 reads CAINPGAAVWGKQFF. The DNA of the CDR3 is TGTGCCATCAACCCCGGTGCGGCTGTCTGGGGTAAGCAGTTCTTC.

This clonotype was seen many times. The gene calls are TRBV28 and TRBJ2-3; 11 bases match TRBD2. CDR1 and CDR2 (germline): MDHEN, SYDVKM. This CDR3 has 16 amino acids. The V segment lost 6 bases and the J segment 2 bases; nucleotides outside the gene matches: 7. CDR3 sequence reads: CASRPGTSGYTDTQYF. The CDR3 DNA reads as TGTGCCAGCAGGCCCGGGACTAGCGGATACACAGATACGCAGTATTTT.

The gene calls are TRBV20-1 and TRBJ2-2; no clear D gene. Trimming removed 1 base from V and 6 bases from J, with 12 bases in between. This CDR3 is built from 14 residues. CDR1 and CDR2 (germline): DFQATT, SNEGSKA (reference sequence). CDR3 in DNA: TGCAGTGCTAGAGCCGCTTTTGGGTCCGGGGAGCTGTTTTTT. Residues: CSARAAFGSGELFF.

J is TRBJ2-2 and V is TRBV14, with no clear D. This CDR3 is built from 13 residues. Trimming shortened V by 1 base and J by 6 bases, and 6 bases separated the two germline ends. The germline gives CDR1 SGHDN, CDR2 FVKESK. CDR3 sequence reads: CASSQGWAGELFF. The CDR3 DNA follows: TGTGCCAGCAGCCAAGGGTGGGCCGGGGAGCTGTTTTTT.

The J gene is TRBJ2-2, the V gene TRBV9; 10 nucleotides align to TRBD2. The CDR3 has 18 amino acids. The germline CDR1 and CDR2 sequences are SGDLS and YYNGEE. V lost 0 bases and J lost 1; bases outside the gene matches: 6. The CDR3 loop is CASSVDLAGAWNTGELFF. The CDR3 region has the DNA TGTGCCAGCAGCGTAGACCTAGCGGGAGCGTGGAACACCGGGGAGCTGTTTTTT.

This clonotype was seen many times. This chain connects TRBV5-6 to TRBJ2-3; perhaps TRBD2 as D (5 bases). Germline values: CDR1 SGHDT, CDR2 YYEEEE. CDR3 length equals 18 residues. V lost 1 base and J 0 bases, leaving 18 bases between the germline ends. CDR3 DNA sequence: TGTGCCAGCAGCTTGTCTAGCTCCTTCTCCGCTAGCACAGATACGCAGTATTTT. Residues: CASSLSSSFSASTDTQYF.

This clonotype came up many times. For the CDR3, the DNA is TGTGCCTGGAGTGTACCCATGAATGGCTACACCTTC. Translating it yields CAWSVPMNGYTF. The chain combines TRBV30 with TRBJ1-2; D gene unclear. The V gene's germline CDR1 is GTSNPN and CDR2 SVGIG (reference sequence). The CDR3 has 12 amino acids. Trimming pared 0 bases from V and 6 bases from J, leaving 8 bases between.

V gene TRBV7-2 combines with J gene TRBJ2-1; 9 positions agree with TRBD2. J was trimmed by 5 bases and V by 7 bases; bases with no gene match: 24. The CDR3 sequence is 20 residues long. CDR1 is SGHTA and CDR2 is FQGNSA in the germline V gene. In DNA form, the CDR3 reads TGTGCCAGCATACCACGGGATGGGATGAGCGGGAGGCCTGCTAACAATGAGCAGTTCTTC. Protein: CASIPRDGMSGRPANNEQFF. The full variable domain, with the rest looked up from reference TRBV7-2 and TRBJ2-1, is GAGVSQSPSNKVTEKGKDVELRCDPISGHTALYWYRQSLGQGLEFLIYFQGNSAPDKSGLPSDRFSAERTGGSVSTLTIQRTQQEDSAVYLCASIPRDGMSGRPANNEQFFGPGTRLTVL.

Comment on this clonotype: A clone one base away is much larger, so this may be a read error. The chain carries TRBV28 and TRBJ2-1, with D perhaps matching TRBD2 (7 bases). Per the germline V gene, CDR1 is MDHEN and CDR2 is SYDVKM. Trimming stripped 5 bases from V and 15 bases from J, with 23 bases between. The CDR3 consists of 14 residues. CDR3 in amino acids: CASSAPGTMGGRFF. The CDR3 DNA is TGTGCCAGCAGTGCCCCGGGCACCATGGGGGGGCGGTTCTTC.

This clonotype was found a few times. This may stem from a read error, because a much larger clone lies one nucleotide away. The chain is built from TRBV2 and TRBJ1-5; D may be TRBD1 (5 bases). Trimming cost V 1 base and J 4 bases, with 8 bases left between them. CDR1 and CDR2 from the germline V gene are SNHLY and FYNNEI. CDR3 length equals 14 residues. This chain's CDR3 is CASSEGRVNQPQHF. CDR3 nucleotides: TGTGCCAGCAGTGAAGGCAGGGTTAATCAGCCCCAGCATTTT.

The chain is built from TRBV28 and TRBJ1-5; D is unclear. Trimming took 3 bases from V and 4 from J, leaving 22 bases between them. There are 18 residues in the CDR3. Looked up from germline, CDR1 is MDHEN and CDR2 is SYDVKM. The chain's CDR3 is CASSLGSPGLRLNQPQHF. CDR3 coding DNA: TGTGCCAGCAGTTTGGGTTCCCCTGGCCTGCGGCTAAATCAGCCCCAGCATTTT.

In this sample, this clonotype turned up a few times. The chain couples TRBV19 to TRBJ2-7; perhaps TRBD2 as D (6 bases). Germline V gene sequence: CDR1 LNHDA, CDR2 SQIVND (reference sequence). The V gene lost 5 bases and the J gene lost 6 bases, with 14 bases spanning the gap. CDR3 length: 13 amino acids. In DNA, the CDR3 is TGTGCCAGTAGTGTCGGGACCGGGAGCGAGCAGTACTTC. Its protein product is CASSVGTGSEQYF.

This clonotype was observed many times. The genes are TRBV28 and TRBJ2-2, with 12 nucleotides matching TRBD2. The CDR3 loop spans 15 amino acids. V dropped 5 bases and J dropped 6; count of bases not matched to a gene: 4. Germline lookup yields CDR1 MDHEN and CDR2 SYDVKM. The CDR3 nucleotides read TGTGCCAGCAGTATCGGACTAGCGGGACCCGGGGAGCTGTTTTTT. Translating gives CASSIGLAGPGELFF.

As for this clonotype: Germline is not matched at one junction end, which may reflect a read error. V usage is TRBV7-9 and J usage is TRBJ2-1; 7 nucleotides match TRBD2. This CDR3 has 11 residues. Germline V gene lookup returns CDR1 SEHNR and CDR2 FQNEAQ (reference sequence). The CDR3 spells CASSPGGSWVF. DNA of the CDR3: TGTGCCAGCAGCCCCGGGGGGAGTTGGGTCTTC.

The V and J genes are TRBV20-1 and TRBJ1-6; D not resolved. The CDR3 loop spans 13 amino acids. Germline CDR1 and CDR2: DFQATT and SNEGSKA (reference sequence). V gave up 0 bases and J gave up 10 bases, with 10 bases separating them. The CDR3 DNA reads TGCAGTGCTAGAGAGGAGGGAGACTCACCCCTCCACTTT. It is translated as CSAREEGDSPLHF.